This T cell receptor beta chain was profiled in a study of spatial heterogeneity in lung cancer. One entry per CDR3 protein, called by TCRdb with MiXCR from the 5' RACE reads. The repertoire has tens of thousands of distinct CDR3 sequences, 10% to 15% of them found once; the top ten carry roughly 41%. Time point given: sample taken at primary tumor resection. Unsorted whole RNA samples from tumor, nontumor lung or frozen PBMC were sequenced. J was trimmed by 3 bases and V by 3 bases; bases with no gene match: 5. The germline V gene has CDR1 SGHRS and CDR2 YFSETQ. The CDR3 is 16 residues long. The sample here was PBMCs, taken at surgery. This sequence originates from a male donor with early-stage non-small cell lung cancer. The chain employs TRBV5-1 and TRBJ2-6; 8 bases fit TRBD1. The CDR3 coding sequence is TGCGCCAGCAGCTCGCAGGGGGCTGGTGGGGCCAACGTCCTGACTTTC. This translates into CASSSQGAGGANVLTF.